This entry is about one T cell receptor beta chain. Its specificity is not known. TCRdb re-analysed the RACE reads in MiXCR, keeping a single row per CDR3 protein. This table has around 300,000 distinct CDR3 sequences, around 7.3% appearing once. The time point was: pre-sensitization, week 0. Treatment denoted: therapeutic diphenylcyclopropenone sensitization with weekly scalp DPC. Only after blood had been drawn was each patch test applied. The data derive from a study of human T cells and chemical hapten exposure. Turning to the study itself: The upper back received 0.01% DPC by patch testing, with results read at 6 days. The variation in per-sample TCR yields arose mainly from small differences in pooled library volumes.

Broader study findings: Versus controls, expanded TCRs had significantly more large CDR3 similarity clusters.

CDR1 and CDR2 from the germline V gene are MNHEY and SVGAGI. This CDR3 region has 16 residues. The V end was cut by 6 bases, the J end by 1 base, with 16 bases between. V gene TRBV6-5 combines with J gene TRBJ1-5, with a tentative D call TRBD1 (6 bases). The sequence derives from a man aged 18 to 35 with alopecia areata. Some clones in this sample may be carry-over from other donors' samples. Here the sequenced sample was whole blood, taken in connection with sensitization to the hapten diphenylcyclopropenone (DPC). CDR3 nucleotide sequence: TGTGCCAGCAGAGACACAGGGCGTGGGAGCAATCAGCCCCAGCATTTT. Translated, it gives CASRDTGRGSNQPQHF.